Shown below are 19 T cell receptor beta chains from a single sample sequenced in a study of post-analysis software for immune sequencing data. Findings of the study overall: About 5 TRBV segments were significantly more frequent in patients than in controls. TRBV5-6, TRBV5-1 and TRBV20-1 were among these segments.

These receptors lack a known antigen. Incorporated into the TCR beta cDNA libraries were unique molecular identifiers, which served to reduce PCR and sequencing biases. TCRdb reanalysed the PCR reads using MiXCR and keeps one entry per CDR3 protein. The sample gives under 900,000 distinct CDR3 sequences, roughly 50% of which show up once; roughly 4.4% is in the top ten. What was sequenced was blood. Every receptor here comes from a girl aged 10 to 17 with multiple sclerosis.

The rearrangement joins TRBV18 to TRBJ2-7, with a weak D call TRBD2 (6 bases). Per germline, CDR1 KGHSH and CDR2 LQKENI. The CDR3 length is 15 residues. V lost 3 bases to trimming and J lost 0 bases, with 12 bases between them. CDR3 amino acids: CASSPRDGSSYEQYF. The CDR3 region has the DNA TGTGCCAGCTCACCCCGGGACGGGAGCTCCTACGAGCAGTACTTC.

As for this clonotype: Possible read error: a much larger clone is one base away. The rearrangement links TRBV7-9 to TRBJ1-5; maybe TRBD1 (6 bases). The CDR3 totals 20 residues. Germline CDR1 and CDR2: SEHNR and FQNEAQ (reference sequence). V was clipped by 5 bases and J by 0 bases, with 26 bases between them. The CDR3 DNA reads TGTGCCAGCAGCCCCCGCCCGACAGGCTCCCCGGGGTATAGCAATCAGCCCCAGCATTTT. It codes for CASSPRPTGSPGYSNQPQHF.

This clonotype was recorded a few times. The chain employs TRBV2 and TRBJ2-1, with TRBD2 identical over 9 bases. Unmatched junction bases numbered 17, after V lost 2 bases and J lost 9 bases. The CDR3 loop spans 18 amino acids. Germline V lookup: CDR1 SNHLY, CDR2 FYNNEI. This chain's CDR3 is CASSESREGVAADPEQFF. DNA of the CDR3: TGTGCCAGCAGTGAATCGCGGGAGGGTGTGGCGGCGGATCCTGAGCAGTTCTTC.

The chain employs TRBV29-1 and TRBJ2-1; D ambiguous. The V end was cut by 1 base, the J end by 4 bases, with 11 bases between. The CDR3 consists of 14 residues. Germline loops: CDR1 SQVTM, CDR2 ANQGSEA. This chain's CDR3 is CSVEGPGPYNEQFF. CDR3 in DNA: TGCAGCGTTGAAGGCCCGGGCCCGTACAATGAGCAGTTCTTC.

This clonotype was recorded a few times. The chain employs TRBV6-6 and TRBJ2-7, with 11 bases identical to TRBD2. In germline, CDR1 is MNHNY, CDR2 SVGAGI (reference sequence). The CDR3 spans 17 residues. Trimming at V came to 2 bases and at J to 3 bases, leaving 9 bases not matched to a gene. DNA of the CDR3: TGTGCCAGCAGTTACACCTACCGACTAGCGGGAAACTACGAGCAGTACTTC. Protein sequence: CASSYTYRLAGNYEQYF.

This clonotype was observed a few times. The chain joins TRBV5-1 to TRBJ2-6, with a possible D match to TRBD1 (5 bases). The germline CDR1 and CDR2 sequences are SGHRS and YFSETQ. Trimming pared 5 bases from V and 2 bases from J, leaving 8 bases between. The CDR3 is 14 amino acids. CDR3 protein: CASSAGTGANVLTF. CDR3 bases: TGCGCCAGCAGTGCAGGGACTGGGGCCAACGTCCTGACTTTC.

The chain uses TRBV7-8 and TRBJ2-1; D is uncertain. Deletions cut 5 bases from V and 0 bases from J, with 14 bases between. Germline CDR1 and CDR2: SGHVS and FQNEAQ. The CDR3 length is 16 residues. In DNA form, the CDR3 reads TGTGCCAGCAGCCGACCAAGGGAAAGCTCCTACAATGAGCAGTTCTTC. It codes for CASSRPRESSYNEQFF.

The rearrangement links TRBV7-2 to TRBJ2-5, with 10 bases that match TRBD2. V lost 2 bases to trimming and J lost 5 bases; unmatched junction nucleotides: 8. Looked up from germline, CDR1 is SGHTA and CDR2 is FQGNSA. The CDR3 is made up of 16 amino acids. This chain's CDR3 is CASSLISGGARETQYF. The CDR3 bases are TGTGCCAGCAGCTTAATCAGCGGGGGGGCTCGGGAGACCCAGTACTTC.

This clonotype was seen a few times. The chain employs TRBV12-3 or TRBV12-4 and TRBJ2-5, with D perhaps given as TRBD1 or TRBD2 (6 bases each). The CDR3 is 14 residues long. Trimming pared 5 bases from V and 5 bases from J, leaving 15 bases between. The CDR3 region is CASSPHTGTETQYF. In nucleotides, the CDR3 is TGTGCCAGCAGTCCCCACACAGGGACTGAGACCCAGTACTTC.

This clonotype was picked up one time. The genes are TRBV7-8 and TRBJ1-2; the D is unclear. This CDR3 is built from 15 residues. From germline, CDR1 is SGHVS and CDR2 FQNEAQ. Trimming left V 4 bases short and J 1 base short, with 13 bases between. CDR3 nucleotide sequence: TGTGCCAGCAGCTCCCTGACACGAGTTAACTATGGCTACACCTTC. Encoded protein: CASSSLTRVNYGYTF.

This clonotype was found a few times. The rearrangement links TRBV7-3 to TRBJ2-6, with a weak D call TRBD2 (5 bases). The germline V gene has CDR1 SGHTA and CDR2 FQGTGA. V was clipped by 7 bases and J by 1 base, with 8 bases between them. The CDR3 is 14 amino acids. Here the CDR3 DNA reads TGTGCCAGCAAAACGGGGTCTGGGGCCAACGTCCTGACTTTC. It translates to CASKTGSGANVLTF. Based on the CDR3 plus reference TRBV7-3 and TRBJ2-6, the full variable domain is GAGVSQTPSNKVTEKGKYVELRCDPISGHTALYWYRQSLGQGPEFLIYFQGTGAADDSGLPNDRFFAVRPEGSVSTLKIQRTERGDSAVYLCASKTGSGANVLTFGAGSRLTVL.

At least ten counts were recorded for this clonotype. V is TRBV10-3 and J is TRBJ2-5, with D possibly being TRBD1 or TRBD2 (5 bases each). The CDR3 is made up of 13 amino acids. The germline V gene encodes CDR1 ENHRY and CDR2 SYGVKD. Deletions cut 4 bases from V and 5 bases from J, with 11 bases between. In DNA form, the CDR3 reads TGTGCCATCAGTGGGTCGGGGCAGGAGACCCAGTACTTC. It is translated as CAISGSGQETQYF.

V and J are TRBV10-3 and TRBJ2-7; 7 bases map to TRBD1. In germline, CDR1 is ENHRY, CDR2 SYGVKD. The J segment lost 2 bases and the V segment lost 11 bases, leaving 9 bases of the junction unmatched. The CDR3 covers 13 residues. CDR3 sequence: CAVLSGQTYEQYF. CDR3 nucleotides: TGTGCCGTGCTCTCGGGACAGACCTACGAGCAGTACTTC.

The chain recombines TRBV12-5 with TRBJ2-5; D possibly corresponds to TRBD1 (6 bases). This CDR3 spans 15 amino acids. The germline V and J ends were trimmed by 2 bases and 0 bases, with 10 bases remaining between them. Germline CDR1 reads LGHNT; CDR2 reads FRNRAP. CDR3: CASGLWDTYQETQYF. The CDR3 nucleotides read TGTGCTAGTGGTTTGTGGGACACCTACCAAGAGACCCAGTACTTC. Variable domain in full (rest from reference TRBV12-5 and TRBJ2-5): DARVTQTPRHKVTEMGQEVTMRCQPILGHNTVFWYRQTMMQGLELLAYFRNRAPLDDSGMPKDRFSAEMPDATLATLKIQPSEPRDSAVYFCASGLWDTYQETQYFGPGTRLLVL.

In its sample, this clonotype was seen a few times. The V and J genes are TRBV5-1 and TRBJ1-2, with D possibly being TRBD1 (6 bases). Germline CDR1 and CDR2: SGHRS and YFSETQ. The length of the CDR3 is 14 residues. The V end was cut by 4 bases, the J end by 8 bases, with 18 bases between. DNA of the CDR3: TGCGCCAGCAGCCCGACAGGCGAAGTAGAAGGCTACACCTTC. Its protein product is CASSPTGEVEGYTF.

This clonotype was observed a single time. The chain combines TRBV5-6 with TRBJ1-2; perhaps TRBD1 as D (5 bases). Trimming removed 4 bases at V and 4 bases at J, with 11 bases between. The length of the CDR3 is 13 residues. Germline CDR1 is SGHDT and CDR2 is YYEEEE. The CDR3 sequence is CASSNQGGYGYTF. DNA for the CDR3: TGTGCCAGCAGCAATCAGGGAGGCTATGGCTACACCTTC.

The V call is TRBV7-6, the J call TRBJ2-3; 7 positions agree with TRBD1. This CDR3 comprises 17 residues. Germline CDR1 and CDR2: SGHVS and FNYEAQ. V gave up 5 bases and J gave up 4 bases; unmatched junction bases: 15. CDR3 coding DNA: TGTGCCAGCAGCCAGGGACGACAGGGAAGGATCTCAGATACGCAGTATTTT. It yields the protein CASSQGRQGRISDTQYF. The entire variable domain, with the rest obtained from reference TRBV7-6 and TRBJ2-3, is as follows: GAGVSQSPRYKVTKRGQDVALRCDPISGHVSLYWYRQALGQGPEFLTYFNYEAQQDKSGLPNDRFSAERPEGSISTLTIQRTEQRDSAMYRCASSQGRQGRISDTQYFGPGTRLTVL.

This clonotype was found a few times. The chain employs TRBV10-3 and TRBJ2-5, with D hard to call. This CDR3 spans 13 amino acids. Germline V CDR1 and CDR2: ENHRY, SYGVKD. The germline V and J ends were trimmed by 4 bases and 0 bases, with 6 bases remaining between them. This CDR3 reads CAISGANQETQYF. The CDR3 DNA is TGTGCCATCAGTGGGGCTAACCAAGAGACCCAGTACTTC.

The CDR3 DNA reads TGTGCCAGCAGCGCCTTCGCCGTGAACTACGAGCAGTACTTC. It codes for CASSAFAVNYEQYF. The chain recombines TRBV9 with TRBJ2-7, with no clear D. V lost 3 bases, J lost 3 bases, and 13 bases lay in between. The germline CDR1 and CDR2 sequences are SGDLS and YYNGEE. The CDR3 spans 14 residues.